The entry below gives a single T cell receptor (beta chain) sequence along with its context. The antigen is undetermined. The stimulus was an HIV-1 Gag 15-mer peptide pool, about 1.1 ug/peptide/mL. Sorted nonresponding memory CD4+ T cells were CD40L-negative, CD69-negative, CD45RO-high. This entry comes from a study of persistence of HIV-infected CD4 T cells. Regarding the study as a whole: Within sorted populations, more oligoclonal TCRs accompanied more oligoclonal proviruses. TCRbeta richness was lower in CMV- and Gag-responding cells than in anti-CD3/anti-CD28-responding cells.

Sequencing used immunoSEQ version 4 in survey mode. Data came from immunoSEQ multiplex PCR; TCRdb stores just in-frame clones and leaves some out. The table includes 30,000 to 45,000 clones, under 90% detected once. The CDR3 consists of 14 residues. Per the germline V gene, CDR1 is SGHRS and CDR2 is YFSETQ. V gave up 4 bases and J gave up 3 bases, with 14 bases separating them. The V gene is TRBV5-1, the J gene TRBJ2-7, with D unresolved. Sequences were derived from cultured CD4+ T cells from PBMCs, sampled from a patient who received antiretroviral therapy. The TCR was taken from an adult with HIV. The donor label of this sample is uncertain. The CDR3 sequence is CASSAQNLGYEQYF. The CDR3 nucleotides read TGCGCCAGCAGCGCGCAAAATTTAGGCTACGAGCAGTACTTC. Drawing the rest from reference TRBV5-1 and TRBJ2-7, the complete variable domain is KAGVTQTPRYLIKTRGQQVTLSCSPISGHRSVSWYQQTPGQGLQFLFEYFSETQRNKGNFPGRFSGRQFSNSRSEMNVSTLELGDSALYLCASSAQNLGYEQYFGPGTRLTVT.